These T cell receptor beta chains were read from a single sample in a study of T cells in Graves' hyperthyroidism and ophthalmopathy. Each CDR3 protein is one row after TCRdb ran MiXCR on the multiplex PCR reads. The data show some 550,000 distinct CDR3 sequences, around 16% seen once. The source material was blood. The receptors were gathered from a woman between 40 and 50 years old with Graves' ophthalmopathy. Both conserved end residues are part of each CDR3. The D gene is left open where the match is weak. Some rows have no size entry. The others give once, few or many, or a class for an expanded clone.

15 NA TRBJ2-1 TRBV19 NA TGTGCCAGTAGTTACAGGGTCACGAACTACAATGAGCAGTTCTTC CASSYRVTNYNEQFF
13 few TRBJ1-4 TRBV7-6 NA TGTGCCAGCAGCGAGAACAGTAATGAAAAACTGTTTTTT CASSENSNEKLFF
14 NA TRBJ2-3 TRBV19 NA TGTGCCAGTATGGTCAGCATTGACGCAGATACGCAGTATTTT CASMVSIDADTQYF
15 NA TRBJ2-1 TRBV6-1 TRBD2 TGTGCCACCAGCAGAGATCCCGGGGGGGTTGATGAGCAGTTCTTC CATSRDPGGVDEQFF
11 NA TRBJ1-2 TRBV29-1 NA TGCAGCGTTGCCAACTCTTATGGCTACACCTTC CSVANSYGYTF
14 many TRBJ2-7 TRBV2 NA TGTGCCAGCACCTTAGGACAGAGCTCGTACGAGCAGTACTTC CASTLGQSSYEQYF
15 once TRBJ1-4 TRBV5-6 NA TGTGCCAGCAGCCAGGACCGTGGGGGGAATGAAAAACTGTTTTTT CASSQDRGGNEKLFF
13 many TRBJ1-1 TRBV11-2 NA TGTGCCAGCAGCATAAGTCAAGACACTGAAGCTTTCTTT CASSISQDTEAFF
13 many TRBJ1-4 TRBV6-1 TRBD1 TGTGCCAGTTCCGGGGACAGGGGTGAAAAACTGTTTTTT CASSGDRGEKLFF
15 few TRBJ1-6 TRBV4-2 TRBD1 TGTGCCAGCAGCCAAGATTGGGCAGGGGGTTCACCCCTCCACTTT CASSQDWAGGSPLHF
17 few TRBJ2-5 TRBV2 TRBD2 TGTGCCAGCAGTTACTCCCCTCCGCGGGGGAGCCGCGAGACCCAGTACTTC CASSYSPPRGSRETQYF
13 NA TRBJ1-1 TRBV6-1 NA TGTGCCAGCAGCCACACTATGAACACTGAAGCTTTCTTT CASSHTMNTEAFF
14 many TRBJ2-4 TRBV5-8 NA TGTGCCAGCAGTTCGGATGGGACCAAAAACATTCAGTACTTC CASSSDGTKNIQYF
14 few TRBJ2-3 TRBV19 NA TGTGCCAGTAGTATCGGCAGGGCTCCAGATACGCAGTATTTT CASSIGRAPDTQYF
15 NA TRBJ1-1 TRBV6-1 NA TGTGCCAGCAGTGAAGCAACAGGGTGGCCCACTGAAGCTTTCTTT CASSEATGWPTEAFF
11 many TRBJ1-2 TRBV2 TRBD1 TGTGCCAACACAGGGGGCGATGGCTACACCTTC CANTGGDGYTF
13 many TRBJ2-2 TRBV7-2 NA TGTGCCAGCAGCTTAGCGGGGAGGGGGGAGCTGTTTTTT CASSLAGRGELFF
13 many TRBJ1-5 TRBV28 NA TGTGCCAGCAGTCGACAGGTAAATCAGCCCCAGCATTTT CASSRQVNQPQHF
14 many TRBJ1-1 TRBV3-1 NA TGTGCCAGCAGCCAAGATGCAAGAGGGGCTGAAGCTTTCTTT CASSQDARGAEAFF
15 many TRBJ1-6 TRBV12-3/TRBV12-4 NA TGTGCCAGCCGGGGAGGGCGCTCCTATAATTCACCCCTCCACTTT CASRGGRSYNSPLHF
16 many TRBJ1-6 TRBV11-2 NA TGTGCCAGCAGCTTGTACGCCGGAGGATATAATTCACCCCTCCACTTT CASSLYAGGYNSPLHF
15 many TRBJ2-7 TRBV5-1 NA TGCGCCAGCAGCCCCGGTACAGGAGCGGGCTACGAGCAGTACTTC CASSPGTGAGYEQYF
13 many TRBJ2-3 TRBV11-1 TRBD1 TGTGCCAGCAGCAGACAGGGCCCAGATACGCAGTATTTT CASSRQGPDTQYF
12 many TRBJ2-2 TRBV20-1 NA TGCAGTGCTAGAGACCCGGGGAGGGAGCTGTTTTTT CSARDPGRELFF
13 few TRBJ2-3 TRBV6-1 NA TGTGCCTGCAGTGTTCAGCCCACAGATACGCAGTATTTT CACSVQPTDTQYF
14 many TRBJ2-7 TRBV2 TRBD1 TGTGCCAGCAGAGGGACAGGGTATTCTCGCGAGCAGTACTTC CASRGTGYSREQYF
15 many TRBJ2-3 TRBV12-3/TRBV12-4 TRBD2 TGTGCCAGCAGTTTATATCTTGCGGGAGAGGATACGCAGTATTTT CASSLYLAGEDTQYF
15 many TRBJ2-7 TRBV12-3/TRBV12-4 TRBD1 TGTGCCAGCAGTTCCAGACAGGGGGCATCCTACAAGCAGTACTTC CASSSRQGASYKQYF
15 many TRBJ2-5 TRBV4-1 NA TGCGCCAGCAGCCAAGGCCAGGGAGCGAGCGAGACCCAGTACTTC CASSQGQGASETQYF
12 NA TRBJ1-1 TRBV15 NA TGTGCCCAGAGGGGTATGAACACTGAAGCTTTCTTT CAQRGMNTEAFF
15 many TRBJ2-5 TRBV28 NA TGTGCCAGCAGTCCCCAGGGCCCGCCCGTAGAGACCCAGTACTTC CASSPQGPPVETQYF
13 NA TRBJ2-7 TRBV7-9 NA TGTGCCAGCAGCCAACAACAGGGTCGAGAGCAGTACTTC CASSQQQGREQYF
15 NA TRBJ1-1 TRBV19 NA TGTGCCAGTAGGCATCCGGGTGACGCACGGACTGAAGCTTTCTTT CASRHPGDARTEAFF
15 many TRBJ1-1 TRBV2 TRBD1 TGTGCCAGCCCGCAGGGGGCGGGGGGAAACACTGAAGCTTTCTTT CASPQGAGGNTEAFF
13 few TRBJ2-2 TRBV11-2 TRBD2 TGTGCCAGCAGCCCCGCGGGGGGAGGGGAGCTGTTTTTT CASSPAGGGELFF
14 many TRBJ1-1 TRBV12-3/TRBV12-4 NA TGTGCCAGCAGTTTAGGGGGGGACCACACTGAAGCTTTCTTT CASSLGGDHTEAFF
15 many TRBJ1-1 TRBV12-3/TRBV12-4 NA TGTGCCAGCAGAAACAGGGTAACCATGAACACTGAAGCTTTCTTT CASRNRVTMNTEAFF
17 NA TRBJ2-2 TRBV6-5 TRBD2 TGTGCCAGCAGTTCACAGAGGGCTAGCGGGTACGCCGGGGAGCTGTTTTTT CASSSQRASGYAGELFF
14 once TRBJ1-1 TRBV2 TRBD1 TGTGCCAGCAGTACTACAGGGGAGGACACTGAAGCTTTCTTT CASSTTGEDTEAFF
14 few TRBJ2-3 TRBV20-1 TRBD2 TGCAGTGCTTCCGGACTAGCGACTCTGGATACGCAGTATTTT CSASGLATLDTQYF
14 many TRBJ2-5 TRBV2 NA TGTGCCAGCAGTGAACGCGGGACTTCAGAGACCCAGTACTTC CASSERGTSETQYF
12 NA TRBJ2-5 TRBV29-1 NA TGCAGCGTTGGCGCTTTCCAAGAGACCCAGTACTTC CSVGAFQETQYF
18 few TRBJ2-1 TRBV7-2 NA TGTGCCAGCAGCTTAGTCGGACTCCCTGGCCCAGGCTACGATGAGCAGTTCTTC CASSLVGLPGPGYDEQFF
12 NA TRBJ2-4 TRBV18 NA TGTGCCAGCTCACCACAGGGAAACATTCAGTACTTC CASSPQGNIQYF
15 few TRBJ1-2 TRBV6-6 TRBD1 TGTGCCAGCAGTTACGCACCCACAGGGGGCCATGGCTACACCTTC CASSYAPTGGHGYTF
15 NA TRBJ2-1 TRBV7-8 TRBD2 TGTGCCATCCGCGCAGGTAGCGGGAGTGTCAATGAGCAGTTCTTC CAIRAGSGSVNEQFF
23 many TRBJ2-1 TRBV2 TRBD2 TGTGCCAGCAGTCCCAGGGGGACTAGCGGGGTTGCTTCACCTCGATTCGATACCAATGAGCAGTTCTTC CASSPRGTSGVASPRFDTNEQFF
13 NA TRBJ1-2 TRBV7-9 NA TGTGCCAGCAGCTTACAGGGGCAGAGTGGCTACACCTTC CASSLQGQSGYTF
15 many TRBJ2-1 TRBV7-3 TRBD1 TGTGCCAGCAGCTTAACGGGACAGGCAATAGATGAGCAGTTCTTC CASSLTGQAIDEQFF
14 many TRBJ1-1 TRBV11-1 TRBD1 TGTGCCAGCAGCTTAGGACAGGGAGAGGCTGAAGCTTTCTTT CASSLGQGEAEAFF
16 few TRBJ1-5 TRBV6-5 NA TGTGCCAGCAGTTACGGTTGGACAGATAGCAATCAGCCCCAGCATTTT CASSYGWTDSNQPQHF
17 NA TRBJ1-5 TRBV6-1 TRBD1 TGTGCCAGCAGTCGGGTCCCCGGGACAGATTTGCATCAGCCCCAGCATTTT CASSRVPGTDLHQPQHF
14 NA TRBJ2-7 TRBV5-6 TRBD2 TGTGCCAGCAGCTTGAGCGGGAGGGCCTTAGAGCAGTACTTC CASSLSGRALEQYF
13 many TRBJ2-2 TRBV7-3 NA TGTGCCAGCAGCTTAACGCGGGTCGGGGAGCTGTTTTTT CASSLTRVGELFF
18 many TRBJ2-3 TRBV15 NA TGTGCCACCAGCAGAGTACCCCGCCGACGGGGGGCCACAGATACGCAGTATTTT CATSRVPRRRGATDTQYF